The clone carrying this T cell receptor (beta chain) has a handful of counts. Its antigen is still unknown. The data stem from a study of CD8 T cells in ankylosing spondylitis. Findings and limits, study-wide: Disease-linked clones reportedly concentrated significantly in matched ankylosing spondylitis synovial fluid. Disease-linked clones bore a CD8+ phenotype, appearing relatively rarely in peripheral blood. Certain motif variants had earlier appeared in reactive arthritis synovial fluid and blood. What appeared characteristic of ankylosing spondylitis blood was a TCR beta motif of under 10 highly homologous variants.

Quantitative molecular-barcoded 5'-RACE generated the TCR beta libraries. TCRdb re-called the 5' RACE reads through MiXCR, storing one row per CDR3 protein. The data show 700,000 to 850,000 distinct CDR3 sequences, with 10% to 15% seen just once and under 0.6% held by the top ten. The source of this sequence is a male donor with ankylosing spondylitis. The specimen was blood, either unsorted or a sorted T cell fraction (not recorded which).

The CDR3 nucleotides are TGCAGTGCTAGGGCGGACACGAATGAAGCTTTCTTT. Residues: CSARADTNEAFF. V usage is TRBV20-1 and J usage is TRBJ1-1; possible D gene TRBD1, 5 bases. Germline V gene data show CDR1 as DFQATT and CDR2 as SNEGSKA (reference sequence). The CDR3 runs 12 residues. V was trimmed by 3 bases and J by 7 bases, leaving 12 bases between them.